The subject of this entry is one TCR beta chain. Its antigen is not identified. These data originate in a study of OX40 agonist ivuxolimab in advanced cancers. Study context: An agonistic anti-OX40 (CD134) antibody, ivuxolimab, was used to treat the patients. Whole-study findings and limits: Among the nonresponders, some also had low normalized T-cell clonal expansion.

CDR1 is SGHVS, CDR2 FQNEAQ, per germline. This CDR3 contains 15 residues. V shed 5 bases, J shed 9 bases, and the junction held 8 bases outside the gene matches. Using immunoSEQ multiplex PCR, the repertoire was profiled, and TCRdb retains in-frame clones only, with some absent. Among about 82,000 clones listed, 75% to 90% were seen once. The sequence was collected from an adult with an advanced solid tumor such as melanoma, head and neck, liver or kidney cancer. The genes are TRBV7-8 and TRBJ1-6; 9 nucleotides line up with TRBD1. Sample: CD4+ or CD8+ T cells sorted from blood, taken in a trial of the OX40 agonist ivuxolimab. In nucleotides, the CDR3 is TGTGCCAGCAGCCCCGGGACAGGGTTGAGTTCACCCCTCCACTTT. It yields the protein CASSPGTGLSSPLHF. Full variable domain (remainder filled in from reference TRBV7-8 and TRBJ1-6): GAGVSQSPRYKVAKRGQDVALRCDPISGHVSLFWYQQALGQGPEFLTYFQNEAQLDKSGLPSDRFFAERPEGSVSTLKIQRTQQEDSAVYLCASSPGTGLSSPLHFGNGTRLTVT.